The clone carrying this TCR beta chain occurred a few times. Its cognate antigen is unknown. The data derive from a study of T cell responses to AZD1222 COVID-19 vaccine. The method was immunoSEQ multiplex PCR; TCRdb's version includes in-frame clones alone and lacks a portion of them. The sample lists approximately 84,000 clones; around 85% were seen once. The CDR3 sequence is 12 residues long. Germline loops: CDR1 SEHNR, CDR2 FQNEAQ (reference sequence). The V and J ends lost 5 bases and 7 bases respectively, with 9 bases between them. Whole-study results and caveats: Repertoire sampling was restricted to post-peak T cell response timepoints. Donors, mostly white British, included more females; clonal diversity was possibly underestimated. CD4 TCRs linked to vaccination spanned spike, dominating at 160-218 and 743-854.

This chain uses TRBV7-9 with TRBJ2-1; D unclear. This clonotype was sampled from an adult who received the AZD1222 COVID-19 vaccine. The sequencing here drew on peripheral blood, taken 28 days after the second AZD1222 dose. The CDR3: CASSPPGNEQFF. The CDR3 nucleotides read TGTGCCAGCAGCCCCCCCGGTAATGAGCAGTTCTTC.